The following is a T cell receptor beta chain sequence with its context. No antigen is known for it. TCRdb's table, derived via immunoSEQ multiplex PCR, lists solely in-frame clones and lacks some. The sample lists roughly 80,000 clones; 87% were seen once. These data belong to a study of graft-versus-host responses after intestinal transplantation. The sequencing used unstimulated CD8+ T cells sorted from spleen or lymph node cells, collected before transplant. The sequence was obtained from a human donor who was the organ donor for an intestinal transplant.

The CDR3 is CASSSGLTEAFF. DNA of the CDR3: TGCGCCAGCAGCTCAGGCCTCACTGAAGCTTTCTTT. The chain joins TRBV5-1 to TRBJ1-1, with D unresolved. V was clipped by 3 bases and J by 4 bases, with 7 bases between them. This CDR3 comprises 12 residues. Germline assignment: CDR1 SGHRS and CDR2 YFSETQ.